These 10 T cell receptor beta chains originate from one sample sequenced in a study of blood T cell repertoires in COVID-19. Here immunoSEQ multiplex PCR was the method, and the copy in TCRdb shows in-frame clones only, minus some. The profile shows some 150,000 clones, approximately 86% of them singletons. The sequenced material came from peripheral blood. These receptors originate from a woman in her sixties or seventies with acute or convalescent COVID-19.

The V call is TRBV6-2 or TRBV6-3, the J call TRBJ2-3; 12 bases map to TRBD2. The CDR3 loop spans 20 amino acids. The V gene end was trimmed by 2 bases and the J gene end by 4 bases; junction bases not matched to a gene: 16. In germline, CDR1 is MNHEY, CDR2 SVGEGT. CDR3 residues: CASSYEFLPSGGARADTQYF. As DNA, the CDR3 is TGTGCCAGCAGTTACGAGTTTTTGCCTAGCGGGGGGGCCAGGGCAGATACGCAGTATTTT.

This chain connects TRBV6-5 to TRBJ2-5; tentatively, D is TRBD2 (7 bases). V was pared by 2 bases and J by 2 bases, with 12 bases between. CDR1 is MNHEY and CDR2 is SVGAGI in the germline V gene. This CDR3 is 15 amino acids long. The CDR3 DNA sequence: TGTGCCAGCAGTTACCTAGGGGGGGGACAAGAGACCCAGTACTTC. Protein product: CASSYLGGGQETQYF.

This CDR3 reads CASSIRYNEQFF. The DNA for the CDR3 is TGTGCCAGCAGCATCCGGTACAATGAGCAGTTCTTC. The genes are TRBV9 and TRBJ2-1, with D unclear. V was shortened by 4 bases and J by 4 bases, with 6 bases between the two germline ends. The CDR3 is 12 amino acids. CDR1 and CDR2 from the germline V gene are SGDLS and YYNGEE. Full variable domain (missing parts from reference TRBV9 and TRBJ2-1): DSGVTQTPKHLITATGQRVTLRCSPRSGDLSVYWYQQSLDQGLQFLIQYYNGEERAKGNILERFSAQQFPDLHSELNLSSLELGDSALYFCASSIRYNEQFFGPGTRLTVL.

The genes are TRBV12-3 or TRBV12-4 and TRBJ1-6; no reliable D call. Trimming pared 6 bases from V and 8 bases from J, leaving 11 bases between. This CDR3 is 13 amino acids long. This CDR3 reads CASSRTDYSPLHF. CDR3 nucleotides: TGTGCCAGCAGCCGGACTGATTATTCACCCCTCCACTTT.

The CDR3 loop reads CASSEDGGTEAFF. Here the CDR3 DNA reads TGTGCCAGCAGTGAAGATGGAGGGACTGAAGCTTTCTTT. The chain employs TRBV6-1 and TRBJ1-1, with D unclear. Trimming removed 1 base at V and 5 bases at J, with 8 bases between. This CDR3 is built from 13 residues. In germline, CDR1 is MNHNS, CDR2 SASEGT.

This clone was seen more than once but under ten times. Other nucleotide sequences in the sample specify the same CDR3. The rearrangement links TRBV9 to TRBJ1-5, with TRBD1 matching 10 bases. Looked up from germline, CDR1 is SGDLS and CDR2 is YYNGEE. CDR3 length: 14 amino acids. The V gene end was trimmed by 2 bases and the J gene end by 4 bases; junction bases not matched to a gene: 0. CDR3 loop: CASSVGQGNQPQHF. The CDR3 DNA follows: TGTGCCAGCAGCGTGGGACAGGGGAATCAGCCCCAGCATTTT.

This chain joins TRBV28 and TRBJ1-1; D possibly corresponds to TRBD1 (5 bases). Germline V lookup: CDR1 MDHEN, CDR2 SYDVKM. This CDR3 has 16 residues. With 8 bases removed from V and 2 bases from J, the gap between germline ends came to 21 bases. The CDR3 protein is CASSLGPGRFNTEAFF. In DNA form, the CDR3 reads TGTGCCAGCTCCCTCGGTCCAGGGAGGTTTAACACTGAAGCTTTCTTT.

This chain links TRBV10-3 with TRBJ1-4, with 9 bases identical to TRBD1. Germline loops: CDR1 ENHRY, CDR2 SYGVKD. V was pared by 4 bases and J by 8 bases, with 5 bases of the junction left unmatched. This CDR3 contains 14 residues. The CDR3, as DNA: TGTGCCATCAGTGGGACAGGGGTTAGAGAAAAACTGTTTTTT. It specifies CAISGTGVREKLFF.

The chain links TRBV12-3 or TRBV12-4 to TRBJ1-5; no definite D call. The CDR3 totals 12 residues. V was shortened by 5 bases and J by 3 bases, with 5 bases between the two germline ends. The chain's CDR3 is CASSHNNQPQHF. In nucleotides, the CDR3 is TGTGCCAGCAGTCACAACAATCAGCCCCAGCATTTT.

The gene calls are TRBV4-1 and TRBJ1-5; 8 bases line up with TRBD1. Per the germline V gene, CDR1 is MGHRA and CDR2 is YSYEKL. CDR3 size: 17 residues. Trimming removed 0 bases from V and 0 bases from J; junction bases left unmatched: 4. CDR3 DNA sequence: TGCGCCAGCAGCCAAGATAGAGGACAGGGTAGCAATCAGCCCCAGCATTTT. This gives the protein CASSQDRGQGSNQPQHF.